This T cell receptor beta chain was recovered during a study of blood T cells in healthy people across ages. V lost 0 bases and J lost 15; bases outside the gene matches: 16. CDR3 length: 16 residues. Germline V CDR1 and CDR2: SGHRS, YFSETQ. Overall study findings and caveats: Naive and antigen-experienced cells could not be conclusively compared, given unsorted PBMCs.

PBMCs were isolated at a quantity of at least 6.5 million per sample. Through a sample-barcoded 5' primer and a J-beta primer mix, a second PCR was run for roughly 6 to 12 cycles. TCRdb re-called the 5' RACE reads with MiXCR, one entry per CDR3 protein. The sample records some 940,000 distinct CDR3 sequences, 29% being singletons. This clonotype has only one observation. No antigen is known for it. These data also featured in a second study, about T cells of mothers and their children.

The rearrangement links TRBV5-1 to TRBJ2-4; 9 bases map to TRBD2. This receptor was obtained from a woman aged 40 to 49 in good health. Input material: blood. The CDR3 DNA sequence: TGCGCCAGCAGCTTGGGAAGACTAGCGGCCGACTACGAGCGGTACTTC. Translating it yields CASSLGRLAADYERYF.